Sequencing of this T cell receptor (beta chain) was carried out in a study of PD-1 blockade in classical Hodgkin lymphoma. General study results and limits: Relative to healthy donors, newly diagnosed patients reportedly had lower baseline TCR diversity, which was reported as lower still in relapsed/refractory patients.

The CDR3 is 16 amino acids. Per the germline V gene, CDR1 is SGHTA and CDR2 is FQGNSA. The trim removed 1 base at V and 3 bases at J, leaving 5 bases unmatched. Time point here: newly diagnosed, previously untreated cHL patient sample. From thawed PBMCs, CD4+ T cells were purified using magnetic negative selection. Peripheral samples used as comparators were newly diagnosed, untreated classical Hodgkin lymphoma PBMCs. A word on this clone: Its antigen is as yet unknown.

Profiled with immunoSEQ multiplex PCR; TCRdb holds only in-frame clones, not every one. This sample has around 16,000 clones, with about 82% found just once. The source material was CD4+ T cells from blood. The sequence derives from a human donor with classical Hodgkin lymphoma. This chain links TRBV7-2 with TRBJ2-3; 9 bases align to TRBD2. The CDR3 is CASSLGAGGFTDTQYF. The CDR3 DNA follows: TGTGCCAGCAGCTTAGGAGCGGGAGGTTTTACAGATACGCAGTATTTT.